This T cell receptor beta chain emerged from a study of Ad26.COV2.S vaccination and SARS-CoV-2 variants. Across the study: Doses of Ad26.COV2.S were injected into muscle once or twice, 56 days apart.

Assay used: immunoSEQ multiplex PCR; TCRdb lists only in-frame clones, some missing. The sample records nearly 400,000 clones, 75% to 90% being singletons. Treatment defined: some 19 received Ad26.COV2.S at low or high dose, single or two shots; 5 received placebo; per-sample allocation not given. Collection of samples fell on day 63 after the first vaccine or placebo injection. In the vaccine, an Ad26 vector expressed the SARS-CoV-2 spike of the Wuhan strain. Regarding the study as a whole: Compared with placebo recipients, vaccine recipients had higher spike-specific TCR breadth. Substantial breadth was reported for post-vaccination spike-specific CD8+ and CD4+ T cells.

Trimming stripped 2 bases from V and 4 bases from J, with 17 bases between. Germline values: CDR1 LGHDT, CDR2 YNNKEL (reference sequence). The CDR3 spans 16 residues. As concerns this clone: Its target is unknown.

Here the sequenced sample was peripheral blood, taken in a trial of Ad26.COV2.S vaccine versus placebo. V is TRBV3-1 (or the pseudogene TRBV3-2) and J is TRBJ1-1; D gene ambiguous. The TCR originated in a person between 18 and 65 years old who received the Ad26.COV2.S COVID-19 vaccine or a placebo. CDR3 DNA: TGTGCCAGCAGCCAATTCGGGCTAGAATCCGGCACTGAAGCTTTCTTT. Protein: CASSQFGLESGTEAFF.